This TCR beta chain comes out of a study of T cells in Graves' hyperthyroidism and ophthalmopathy. From germline, CDR1 is MDHEN and CDR2 SYDVKM. The CDR3 consists of 16 residues. V was clipped by 3 bases and J by 2 bases, with 17 bases between them. Any symptoms of ophthalmopathy came after the first hyperthyroidism diagnosis, from which the blood sample dates. TCR beta CDR3 region amplification was performed from RNA transcripts. When the TCR CDR3 underwent first-round RT-PCR, the HTBI primer set was used. TCRdb fed the multiplex PCR reads into MiXCR, producing one record per CDR3 protein. The sample has some 600,000 distinct CDR3 sequences; approximately 13% are singletons. The sample holds many counts of this clonotype.

This receptor was taken from a woman aged 30 to 39 with Graves' hyperthyroidism that later progressed to Graves' ophthalmopathy. The gene calls are TRBV28 and TRBJ2-7; possibly TRBD1 or TRBD2 for D (5 bases each). The sample was blood. The CDR3 DNA follows: TGTGCCAGCAGTTTTATGGGGGATAGGCATCCCTACGAGCAGTACTTC. Amino acid sequence: CASSFMGDRHPYEQYF.